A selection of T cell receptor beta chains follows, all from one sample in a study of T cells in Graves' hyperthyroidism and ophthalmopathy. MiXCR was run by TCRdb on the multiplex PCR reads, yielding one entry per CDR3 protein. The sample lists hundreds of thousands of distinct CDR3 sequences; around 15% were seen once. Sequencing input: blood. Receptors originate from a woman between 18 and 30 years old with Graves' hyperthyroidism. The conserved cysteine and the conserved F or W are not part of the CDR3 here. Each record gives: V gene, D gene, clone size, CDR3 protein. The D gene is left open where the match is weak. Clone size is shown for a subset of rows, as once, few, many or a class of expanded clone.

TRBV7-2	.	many	ASSLVKGGTEAF
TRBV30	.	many	AWRPMGNYEQY
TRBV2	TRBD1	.	GSDRGVGELF
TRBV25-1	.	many	ASSGRRASSYNEQF
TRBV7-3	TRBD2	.	ASSLEPTSGRAMF
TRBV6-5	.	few	ASSYFGSVPYEQY
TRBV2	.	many	ASSDGTGPQETQY
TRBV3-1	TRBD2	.	ASSQLAGTSGNEQY
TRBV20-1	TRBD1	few	SGVNRGYEDEQF
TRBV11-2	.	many	ASSLPGTSQETQY
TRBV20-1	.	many	SAASPETQY
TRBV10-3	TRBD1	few	AISGGQGSSYEQY
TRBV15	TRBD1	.	ATSRLAPGAGGTEAF
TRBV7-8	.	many	ASSLQTASNQPQH
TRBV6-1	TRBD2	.	ASSRNPSGSSDTQY
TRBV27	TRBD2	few	ASSFLSGGRKYNEQF
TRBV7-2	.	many	ASSLPPQETQY
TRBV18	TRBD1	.	ASSPPGPDRVVVNTEAF
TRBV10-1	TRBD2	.	ASSDSGSDPYEQY
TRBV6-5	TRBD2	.	ASSYSRAGGRDEQF
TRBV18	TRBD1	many	ASSPRDSMNTEAF
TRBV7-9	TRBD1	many	ASSLIGTGGYEQY
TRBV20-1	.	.	SGLTPGTFYGYT
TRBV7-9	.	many	ASSLLGRSDEQY
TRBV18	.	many	TSSKPGTDTQY
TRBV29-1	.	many	SVLPGTSYTEAF
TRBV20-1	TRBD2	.	SAREAGGNGELF
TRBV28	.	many	ASSPRRVGGYSNQPQH
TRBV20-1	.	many	SAREPYKGRTYGYT
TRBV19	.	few	ASSIAYGSYEQY
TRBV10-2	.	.	ASSESTVTGEYGYT
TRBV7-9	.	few	ASSLVVGRGREETQY
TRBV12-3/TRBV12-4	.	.	ASSFVQGNPYEQY
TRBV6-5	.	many	ASSYSPTTTGELF
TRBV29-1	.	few	SVMGGGISNEQF
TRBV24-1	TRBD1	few	ATSGGQGKRGEQF
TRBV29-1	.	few	SVVIRANYEQY
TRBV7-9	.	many	AGLQGTQETQY
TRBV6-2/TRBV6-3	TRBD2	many	ASSRPGLAASYEQY
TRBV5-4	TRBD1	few	ASSYEDRGEQY
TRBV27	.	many	ASSSTGVGAF
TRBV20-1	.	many	SARTLQETQY
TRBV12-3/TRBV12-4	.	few	ATLGSTYEQY
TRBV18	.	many	ASSPGRNYEQY